Following are 27 T cell receptor beta chains from one sample sequenced in a study of cytotoxic CD8 clonotypes in ibrutinib-treated CLL. Here immunoSEQ multiplex PCR was the method, and the copy in TCRdb shows in-frame clones only, minus some. Here the sample spans around 150,000 clones, 80% being singletons. Sample: PBMCs, taken after 36 months of ibrutinib treatment. These receptors were collected from a human donor with chronic lymphocytic leukemia.

This chain joins TRBV10-2 and TRBJ2-7; D is undetermined. The CDR3 has 15 residues. Germline V gene data show CDR1 as WSHSY and CDR2 as SAAADI. Trimming removed 3 bases from V and 7 bases from J, with 19 bases in between. CDR3 nucleotide sequence: TGCGCCAGCAGTGATTACGGGCTGTCCCCGGGTGAGCAGTACTTC. Encoded protein: CASSDYGLSPGEQYF.

The chain links TRBV29-1 to TRBJ1-6; 9 bases match TRBD1. Per germline, CDR1 SQVTM and CDR2 ANQGSEA. V shed 6 bases and J 5 bases; nucleotides not matched to a gene: 2. This CDR3 is built from 13 residues. This chain's CDR3 is CSVRQGDNSPLHF. CDR3 DNA: TGCAGCGTCCGACAGGGGGATAATTCACCCCTCCACTTT. Complete variable domain (other parts from reference TRBV29-1 and TRBJ1-6): SAVISQKPSRDICQRGTSLTIQCQVDSQVTMMFWYRQQPGQSLTLIATANQGSEATYESGFVIDKFPISRPNLTFSTLTVSNMSPEDSSIYLCSVRQGDNSPLHFGNGTRLTVT.

The V gene is TRBV7-2, the J gene TRBJ1-5; 7 bases match TRBD1. Germline CDR1 reads SGHTA; CDR2 reads FQGNSA. The ends lost 5 bases at V and 0 bases at J; junction bases unmatched: 16. The CDR3 has 19 amino acids. DNA for the CDR3: TGTGCCAGCAGCGCAACCCCAGGGGGTATTTTGTATAGCAATCAGCCCCAGCATTTT. Translation: CASSATPGGILYSNQPQHF.

On this clone: The junction does not match germline at one end; this may be a read error. The chain is built from TRBV7-9 and TRBJ2-7, with D perhaps matching TRBD2 (6 bases). Per germline, CDR1 SEHNR and CDR2 FQNEAQ (reference sequence). This CDR3 comprises 14 residues. The CDR3, as DNA: TGTGCCAGCAGCTTTGGGAGGCCCTCCGACGAGCAGTACTTC. This encodes CASSFGRPSDEQYF.

CDR3 coding DNA: TGTGCCAGCAGTTACTCGGATAATAATGAGCAGTTCTTC. Its protein is CASSYSDNNEQFF. J is TRBJ2-1 and V is TRBV6-5, with no clear D. The ends were cut back, 0 bases at V and 7 bases at J, with 7 bases in the middle. Germline V gene data show CDR1 as MNHEY and CDR2 as SVGAGI. This CDR3 is built from 13 residues.

The genes are TRBV4-1 and TRBJ1-4; TRBD1 agrees at 9 bases. CDR1 is MGHRA, CDR2 YSYEKL, per germline. The CDR3 sequence is 17 residues long. V dropped 3 bases and J dropped 6; count of bases not matched to a gene: 11. The CDR3 sequence: CASSQKATGGLDEKLFF. The CDR3 DNA is TGCGCCAGCAGCCAGAAAGCGACAGGGGGTCTGGATGAAAAACTGTTTTTT.

The chain employs TRBV4-1 and TRBJ1-1; a possible D gene is TRBD1 (5 bases). The CDR3 runs 15 residues. Germline CDR1 and CDR2: MGHRA and YSYEKL. Trimming shortened V by 4 bases and J by 1 base, and 13 bases separated the two germline ends. CDR3 in DNA: TGCGCCAGCAGCCGGGGCTCAGCCAGGAACACTGAAGCTTTCTTT. Protein: CASSRGSARNTEAFF.

This sequence joins TRBV5-1 and TRBJ2-1, with 7 nucleotides matching TRBD1. Germline values: CDR1 SGHRS, CDR2 YFSETQ. Trimming cost V 2 bases and J 4 bases; bases outside gene matches: 3. The CDR3 totals 14 residues. In nucleotides, the CDR3 is TGCGCCAGCAGCTTTGGGGACAGTTACAATGAGCAGTTCTTC. Its translation is CASSFGDSYNEQFF.

The gene calls are TRBV28 and TRBJ1-2; 7 nucleotides align to TRBD1. Germline values: CDR1 MDHEN, CDR2 SYDVKM. The CDR3 covers 13 residues. The J segment lost 4 bases and the V segment lost 9 bases, leaving 8 bases of the junction unmatched. The CDR3 DNA reads as TGTGCCAGTACGGGACAGATCGCCTATGGCTACACCTTC. Its translation: CASTGQIAYGYTF.

This clone occurred once. This chain links TRBV7-9 with TRBJ2-1; no clear D gene. Germline V CDR1 and CDR2: SEHNR, FQNEAQ (reference sequence). CDR3 size: 15 residues. Trimming removed 8 bases from V and 2 bases from J, with 16 bases in between. This CDR3 reads CASSDPLGAYNEQFF. The CDR3 nucleotides read TGTGCCAGCTCAGACCCCTTAGGTGCCTACAATGAGCAGTTCTTC.

V is TRBV10-3 and J is TRBJ2-2, with TRBD1 matching over 8 bases. V was pared by 4 bases and J by 1 base, with 8 bases of the junction left unmatched. CDR1 is ENHRY, CDR2 SYGVKD, per germline. This CDR3 has 17 amino acids. This CDR3 is CAISGDAGTGNTGELFF. As DNA, the CDR3 is TGTGCCATCAGTGGGGACGCCGGGACAGGGAACACCGGGGAGCTGTTTTTT.

V usage is TRBV27 and J usage is TRBJ2-7; 8 nucleotides line up with TRBD2. This CDR3 is built from 15 residues. The germline gives CDR1 MNHEY, CDR2 SMNVEV (reference sequence). Trimming took 3 bases from V and 0 from J; bases not matched to a gene: 4. The CDR3 bases are TGTGCCAGCAGTTTTTCTAGCGGGCTCTCCTACGAGCAGTACTTC. Its translation is CASSFSSGLSYEQYF.

J is TRBJ2-1 and V is TRBV6-1, with D perhaps TRBD2 (5 bases). Trimming cost V 7 bases and J 13 bases, with 20 bases left between them. The CDR3 extends over 13 amino acids. The V gene's germline CDR1 is MNHNS and CDR2 SASEGT. This CDR3 is CASTPGGTRAQFF. The CDR3 bases are TGTGCCAGCACCCCCGGAGGCACCCGAGCTCAGTTCTTC.

V usage is TRBV10-2 and J usage is TRBJ1-1; D not resolved. The CDR3 totals 20 residues. Trimming took off 0 bases at V and 0 bases at J, with 23 bases between the two ends. CDR1 WSHSY and CDR2 SAAADI come from the germline V gene. The CDR3 spells CASSESVGRYRLLMNTEAFF. In DNA form, the CDR3 reads TGCGCCAGCAGTGAGTCAGTAGGCAGATATCGCTTATTAATGAACACTGAAGCTTTCTTT.

V and J are TRBV2 and TRBJ2-2; 7 bases agree with TRBD1. V gave up 11 bases and J gave up 5 bases; unmatched junction bases: 5. Germline V gene lookup returns CDR1 SNHLY and CDR2 FYNNEI. There are 12 residues in the CDR3. The CDR3 nucleotides are TGTGCCGGAGACAGGGAAACCGGGGAGCTGTTTTTT. It translates to CAGDRETGELFF.

This clone is a singleton in its sample. The chain has TRBV27 and TRBJ2-7, with TRBD2 identical over 8 bases. Germline trimming cut 4 bases from V and 3 bases from J; bases unmatched to any gene: 8. There are 15 residues in the CDR3. Germline CDR1 MNHEY, CDR2 SMNVEV (reference sequence). This chain's CDR3 is CASSWGSGNSYEQYF. The CDR3 bases are TGTGCCAGCAGTTGGGGTAGCGGGAACAGCTACGAGCAGTACTTC.

The chain is built from TRBV11-2 and TRBJ2-5, with unresolved D. Trimming left V 0 bases short and J 6 bases short, with 14 bases between. CDR1 is SGHAT and CDR2 is FQNNGV in the germline V gene. The CDR3 extends over 15 amino acids. The CDR3 DNA reads TGTGCCAGCAGCTTAGATCTAGTAGTGTCGAAGACCCAGTACTTC. Protein product: CASSLDLVVSKTQYF.

J is TRBJ2-4 and V is TRBV18; weak D call: TRBD1 (6 bases). The CDR3 loop spans 15 amino acids. Germline V lookup: CDR1 KGHSH, CDR2 LQKENI. Trimming removed 5 bases from V and 0 bases from J, with 11 bases in between. The CDR3 reads CASSRDNLAKNIQYF. CDR3 nucleotides: TGTGCCAGCTCAAGGGACAATCTAGCCAAAAACATTCAGTACTTC. Based on the CDR3 plus reference TRBV18 and TRBJ2-4, the full variable domain is NAGVMQNPRHLVRRRGQEARLRCSPMKGHSHVYWYRQLPEEGLKFMVYLQKENIIDESGMPKERFSAEFPKEGPSILRIQQVVRGDSAAYFCASSRDNLAKNIQYFGAGTRLSVL.

The V call is TRBV15, the J call TRBJ2-7, with D possibly being TRBD1 (5 bases). V was clipped by 6 bases and J by 5 bases, with 14 bases between them. Germline CDR1 LNHNV, CDR2 YYDKDF (reference sequence). This CDR3 has 13 amino acids. CDR3 in DNA: TGTGCCACCAGTAACCAGGGCTCGGACGAGCAGTACTTC. Protein sequence: CATSNQGSDEQYF.

The V gene is TRBV6-6, the J gene TRBJ1-1; D is ambiguous. CDR1 and CDR2 from the germline V gene are MNHNY and SVGAGI (reference sequence). The CDR3 contains 15 residues. Deletions cut 6 bases from V and 3 bases from J, with 17 bases between. The CDR3 loop reads CASRDAGVLDTEAFF. The CDR3 region has the DNA TGTGCCAGCAGAGACGCCGGGGTCTTAGACACTGAAGCTTTCTTT.

The J gene is TRBJ2-1, the V gene TRBV6-5, with D uncertain. The germline V and J ends were trimmed by 5 bases and 9 bases, with 11 bases remaining between them. The CDR3 is 12 residues long. Germline V lookup: CDR1 MNHEY, CDR2 SVGAGI. CDR3 in DNA: TGTGCCAGCAGTCTCCTTGTTGGTGAGCAGTTCTTC. The encoded protein is CASSLLVGEQFF.

To note about this clone: The identical CDR3 is also encoded by other nucleotide sequences in the sample. The chain recombines TRBV5-1 with TRBJ2-7; no clear D gene. Germline V gene lookup returns CDR1 SGHRS and CDR2 YFSETQ. V was clipped by 2 bases and J by 0 bases, with 3 bases between them. There are 12 residues in the CDR3. The CDR3 is CASSFDSYEQYF. The DNA of the CDR3 is TGCGCCAGCAGCTTCGACTCCTACGAGCAGTACTTC.

V gene TRBV7-2 combines with J gene TRBJ2-1; no clear D. Germline lookup yields CDR1 SGHTA and CDR2 FQGNSA. The CDR3 runs 15 residues. The V end lost 7 bases, the J end lost 0 bases, and 13 bases lay between the germline ends. CDR3: CASTKPWSSYNEQFF. CDR3 nucleotides: TGTGCCAGCACGAAGCCCTGGAGCTCCTACAATGAGCAGTTCTTC.

This chain uses TRBV7-9 with TRBJ2-5; a weak D match, TRBD1 (6 bases). In germline, CDR1 is SEHNR, CDR2 FQNEAQ (reference sequence). The length of the CDR3 is 13 residues. The ends were cut back, 5 bases at V and 5 bases at J, with 12 bases in the middle. The DNA for the CDR3 is TGTGCCAGCAGCAACAGGGTAATGGAGACCCAGTACTTC. Protein sequence: CASSNRVMETQYF.

The V and J genes are TRBV7-2 and TRBJ1-5; D may be TRBD1 (6 bases). Trimming took off 1 base at V and 6 bases at J, with 10 bases between the two ends. CDR1 and CDR2 (germline): SGHTA, FQGNSA. The CDR3 consists of 14 residues. The CDR3 here is CASSLEPGAQPQHF. The CDR3, as DNA: TGTGCCAGCAGCTTAGAGCCAGGGGCTCAGCCCCAGCATTTT.

DNA for the CDR3: TGTGCCAGCAGTGAATTGGGGTCGGCTAACTATGGCTACACCTTC. This translates into CASSELGSANYGYTF. This rearrangement joins TRBV25-1 to TRBJ1-2; the D is unclear. The CDR3 contains 15 residues. With 1 base removed from V and 0 bases from J, the gap between germline ends came to 9 bases. Germline loops: CDR1 MGHDK, CDR2 SYGVNS.

This clone was seen more than once but under ten times. The gene calls are TRBV5-1 and TRBJ2-1, with 7 positions matching TRBD2. This CDR3 contains 13 residues. The germline gives CDR1 SGHRS, CDR2 YFSETQ. The trim removed 4 bases at V and 7 bases at J, leaving 5 bases unmatched. CDR3 sequence: CASSQSAGNEQFF. CDR3 nucleotides: TGCGCCAGCAGCCAATCAGCGGGGAATGAGCAGTTCTTC.